This entry concerns a single TCR beta chain. The antigen remains unidentified. This entry comes from a study of cytomegalovirus exposure and HLA in healthy donors. Turning to the study itself: Earlier sequencing of some 180 million T cells yielded approximately 120 million unique TCR beta sequences.

The trim removed 3 bases at V and 8 bases at J, leaving 3 bases unmatched. The length of the CDR3 is 13 residues. Germline V CDR1 and CDR2: SGDLS, YYNGEE. Study-level results: An ancestry cluster, one associated with Asian ancestry, reportedly showed fewer N-insertions than the roughly 670-donor mean in a later analysis.

PCR involved 60 Vbeta and 13 Jbeta primers. Generated by immunoSEQ multiplex PCR, the TCRdb table keeps only in-frame clones and is missing some. The sample contains about 130,000 clones, 81% of which appear only once. The specimen sequenced was PBMCs. J is TRBJ1-1 and V is TRBV9, with 11 bases aligning to TRBD1. This clonotype originated in a woman aged 35 to 49 in good health and CMV-seropositive. The DNA of the CDR3 is TGTGCCAGCAGCGCCGGGGACAGGGGGGAAGCTTTCTTT. Translation: CASSAGDRGEAFF.